This TCR beta chain originates from a study of T cells in Graves' hyperthyroidism and ophthalmopathy. Whole-study context: Peripheral blood was secured at the point of initial diagnosis, before any treatment.

Amplification targeted TCR beta CDR3 regions from RNA transcripts. Primed by the HTBI set, a first-round RT-PCR was run on the TCR CDR3. Using its own MiXCR run on the multiplex PCR reads, TCRdb lists one record per CDR3 protein. The data hold roughly 280,000 distinct CDR3 sequences, with roughly 20% observed a single time. Uncontrolled infection, other autoimmune disease, pregnancy and lactation each barred patients from inclusion. From more than 9 ml of fresh peripheral blood, PBMCs were isolated. Study observations and caveats: Also found in blood were most expanded thyroid clonotypes above 0.001.

There are 15 residues in the CDR3. Trimming removed 0 bases from V and 1 base from J, with 9 bases in between. The germline V gene has CDR1 MNHEY and CDR2 SVGEGT. A word on this clonotype: The antigen is undetermined.

Sequencing used blood. The chain couples TRBV6-2 or TRBV6-3 to TRBJ1-1; D not resolved. The origin of this receptor is a man aged 25 to 45 with Graves' ophthalmopathy. The CDR3 DNA sequence: TGTGCCAGCAGTTACTCGGAGGCTACGAACACTGAAGCTTTCTTT. Translated: CASSYSEATNTEAFF.